The rows below give T cell receptor beta chains drawn from one sample of a study of T cell responses to AZD1222 COVID-19 vaccine. Profiled with immunoSEQ multiplex PCR; TCRdb holds only in-frame clones, not every one. The sample consists of around 99,000 clones, about 92% of them appearing once. Source: peripheral blood, taken 28 days after the second AZD1222 dose. The receptors stem from an adult who received the AZD1222 COVID-19 vaccine. The CDR3 runs from the conserved cysteine through the conserved F or W. A D gene is named only where the DNA matches it firmly. A clone size is listed for some rows: how often the clone was seen (once, few, many), or a class if it is expanded.

clone size: NA
D gene: NA
J gene: TRBJ1-1
V gene: TRBV12-3/TRBV12-4
CDR3 protein: CASSTLTEAFF
CDR3 DNA: TGTGCCAGCAGTACGTTAACTGAAGCTTTCTTT

clone size: NA
D gene: NA
J gene: TRBJ1-2
V gene: TRBV5-8
CDR3 protein: CASRHDTAYGYTF
CDR3 DNA: TGTGCCAGCAGACATGACACTGCCTATGGCTACACCTTC

clone size: NA
D gene: TRBD1
J gene: TRBJ1-5
V gene: TRBV2
CDR3 protein: CASRDTGEDSNQPQHF
CDR3 DNA: TGTGCCAGCAGGGATACAGGGGAGGATAGCAATCAGCCCCAGCATTTT

clone size: NA
D gene: NA
J gene: TRBJ1-3
V gene: TRBV11-1
CDR3 protein: CASSLTPQGNTIYF
CDR3 DNA: TGTGCCAGCAGCTTAACACCTCAGGGAAACACCATATATTTT

clone size: NA
D gene: NA
J gene: TRBJ1-5
V gene: TRBV30
CDR3 protein: CAWSVGSNQPQHF
CDR3 DNA: TGTGCCTGGAGTGTGGGCAGCAATCAGCCCCAGCATTTT

clone size: NA
D gene: NA
J gene: TRBJ2-6
V gene: TRBV27
CDR3 protein: CASSLIGTGANVLTF
CDR3 DNA: TGTGCCAGCAGTTTAATAGGGACTGGGGCCAACGTCCTGACTTTC

clone size: once
D gene: TRBD1
J gene: TRBJ1-2
V gene: TRBV29-1
CDR3 protein: CSDTGTGGIYGYTF
CDR3 DNA: TGCAGCGACACCGGGACAGGGGGTATTTATGGCTACACCTTC

clone size: NA
D gene: NA
J gene: TRBJ1-5
V gene: TRBV28
CDR3 protein: CASSPTATAYQPQHF
CDR3 DNA: TGTGCCAGCAGCCCTACGGCGACGGCTTATCAGCCCCAGCATTTT

clone size: NA
D gene: TRBD2
J gene: TRBJ2-2
V gene: TRBV7-6
CDR3 protein: CASSESLAGDSTGELFF
CDR3 DNA: TGTGCCAGCAGCGAGAGCCTAGCGGGAGATTCCACCGGGGAGCTGTTTTTT

clone size: NA
D gene: TRBD2
J gene: TRBJ2-7
V gene: TRBV7-2
CDR3 protein: CASSPPGLAGLGQYF
CDR3 DNA: TGTGCCAGCAGCCCGCCGGGACTAGCGGGGTTGGGGCAGTACTTC

clone size: NA
D gene: TRBD1
J gene: TRBJ1-2
V gene: TRBV5-1
CDR3 protein: CASSLAGQGPGYTF
CDR3 DNA: TGCGCCAGCAGCTTGGCGGGACAGGGACCGGGCTACACCTTC

clone size: NA
D gene: NA
J gene: TRBJ1-5
V gene: TRBV2
CDR3 protein: CASSDLGSNQPQHF
CDR3 DNA: TGTGCCAGCAGTGATCTCGGCAGCAATCAGCCCCAGCATTTT

clone size: NA
D gene: NA
J gene: TRBJ1-3
V gene: TRBV2
CDR3 protein: CASRKYSGNTIYF
CDR3 DNA: TGTGCCAGCAGGAAATACTCTGGAAACACCATATATTTT

clone size: once
D gene: NA
J gene: TRBJ1-5
V gene: TRBV18
CDR3 protein: CASSLRVGVSNQPQHF
CDR3 DNA: TGTGCCAGCTCACTCAGGGTAGGGGTAAGCAATCAGCCCCAGCATTTT

clone size: few
D gene: NA
J gene: TRBJ2-1
V gene: TRBV11-3
CDR3 protein: CASSSRGLYNEQFF
CDR3 DNA: TGTGCCAGCAGCTCCCGGGGACTGTACAATGAGCAGTTCTTC

clone size: NA
D gene: NA
J gene: TRBJ1-2
V gene: TRBV27
CDR3 protein: CASGSSGYGYTF
CDR3 DNA: TGTGCCAGCGGATCGTCGGGCTATGGCTACACCTTC

clone size: NA
D gene: NA
J gene: TRBJ2-3
V gene: TRBV29-1
CDR3 protein: CSVGGLRTDTQYF
CDR3 DNA: TGCAGCGTTGGGGGCTTACGCACAGATACGCAGTATTTT

clone size: NA
D gene: NA
J gene: TRBJ2-7
V gene: TRBV7-7
CDR3 protein: CASSKDRSYEQYF
CDR3 DNA: TGTGCCAGCAGCAAGGACAGATCCTACGAGCAGTACTTC

clone size: NA
D gene: NA
J gene: TRBJ2-1
V gene: TRBV18
CDR3 protein: CASSIQAPGPYNEQFF
CDR3 DNA: TGTGCCAGCTCCATACAGGCGCCCGGCCCTTACAATGAGCAGTTCTTC

clone size: NA
D gene: NA
J gene: TRBJ2-1
V gene: TRBV5-1
CDR3 protein: CASSLTFNEQFF
CDR3 DNA: TGCGCCAGCAGCCTTACATTTAATGAGCAGTTCTTC

clone size: NA
D gene: TRBD1
J gene: TRBJ1-4
V gene: TRBV6-5
CDR3 protein: CASSYGQGREKLFF
CDR3 DNA: TGTGCCAGCAGTTACGGACAGGGAAGAGAAAAACTGTTTTTT

clone size: once
D gene: NA
J gene: TRBJ1-6
V gene: TRBV19
CDR3 protein: CASSMTGLRSISPLHF
CDR3 DNA: TGTGCCAGTAGTATGACAGGTCTTAGATCGATTTCACCCCTCCACTTT

clone size: NA
D gene: NA
J gene: TRBJ2-5
V gene: TRBV4-2
CDR3 protein: CASSQDLRETQYF
CDR3 DNA: TGTGCCAGCAGCCAAGATTTAAGGGAGACCCAGTACTTC

clone size: NA
D gene: TRBD1
J gene: TRBJ1-2
V gene: TRBV15
CDR3 protein: CATSRDARGYGYTF
CDR3 DNA: TGTGCCACCAGCAGAGATGCCAGGGGGTATGGCTACACCTTC

clone size: NA
D gene: NA
J gene: TRBJ2-4
V gene: TRBV5-6
CDR3 protein: CASSLAAGPAKNIQYF
CDR3 DNA: TGTGCCAGCAGCTTGGCGGCAGGGCCAGCCAAAAACATTCAGTACTTC

clone size: NA
D gene: TRBD1
J gene: TRBJ2-4
V gene: TRBV7-2
CDR3 protein: CASSFSNLDRGTKNIQYF
CDR3 DNA: TGTGCCAGCAGCTTTAGCAACCTCGACAGGGGAACCAAAAACATTCAGTACTTC

clone size: NA
D gene: NA
J gene: TRBJ2-7
V gene: TRBV6-5
CDR3 protein: CASSLGLGYYEQYF
CDR3 DNA: TGTGCCAGCAGTTTGGGCCTAGGATACTACGAGCAGTACTTC